This TCR beta chain was found in a study of patients and donors after allogeneic stem cell transplantation. In TCRdb, the RT-PCR reads were re-called with MiXCR into one record per CDR3 protein. The data hold more than 150,000 distinct CDR3 sequences, with 41% observed a single time. This CDR3 comprises 15 residues. J gave up 8 bases and V 0 bases, and 8 bases lay outside the gene matches. CDR1 is DFQATT and CDR2 is SNEGSKA in the germline V gene (reference sequence). The receptor's source is a human donor who was either an allogeneic HSCT recipient or a stem cell or donor lymphocyte infusion donor (not recorded which). It is not recorded whose cells these are; they may come from a transplant donor. Input material: blood, either unsorted or a sorted T cell fraction (not recorded which). The chain has TRBV20-1 and TRBJ2-1, with 9 bases matching TRBD2. CDR3 DNA: TGCAGTGCTAGAGATCGACTAGCGGTCATCTATGAGCAGTTCTTC. Residues: CSARDRLAVIYEQFF.